The T cell receptor (beta chain) described here comes from a study of T cell changes during pregnancy in multiple sclerosis. Germline-derived CDR1 and CDR2 are SEHNR and FQNEAQ (reference sequence). This CDR3 region has 12 residues. V lost 8 bases and J 10 bases, leaving 15 bases between the germline ends. Measured with immunoSEQ multiplex PCR; TCRdb has only the in-frame clones, and not every one. This table holds approximately 21,000 clones, roughly 91% found once. Sequences were derived from CD8+ T cells from peripheral blood mononuclear cells, sampled in the first trimester of pregnancy. The TCR was taken from a female donor with multiple sclerosis, enrolled in a pregnancy study. The chain recombines TRBV7-9 with TRBJ2-1, with D maybe TRBD1 (6 bases). CDR3 coding DNA: TGTGCCAGCGGTTGGGACACGGACGAGCAGTTCTTC. It specifies CASGWDTDEQFF.